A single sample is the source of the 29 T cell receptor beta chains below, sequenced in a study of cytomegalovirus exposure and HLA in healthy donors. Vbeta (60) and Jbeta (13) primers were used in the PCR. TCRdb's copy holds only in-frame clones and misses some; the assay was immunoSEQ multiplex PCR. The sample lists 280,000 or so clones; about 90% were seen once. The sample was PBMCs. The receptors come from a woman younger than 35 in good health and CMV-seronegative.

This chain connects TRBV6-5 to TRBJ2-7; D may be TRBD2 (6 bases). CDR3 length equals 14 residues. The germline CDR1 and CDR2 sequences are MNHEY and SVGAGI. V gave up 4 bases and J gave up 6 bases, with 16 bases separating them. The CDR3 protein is CASSSPRGRAEQYF. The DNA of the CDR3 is TGTGCCAGCAGTTCCCCTCGGGGGAGAGCCGAGCAGTACTTC.

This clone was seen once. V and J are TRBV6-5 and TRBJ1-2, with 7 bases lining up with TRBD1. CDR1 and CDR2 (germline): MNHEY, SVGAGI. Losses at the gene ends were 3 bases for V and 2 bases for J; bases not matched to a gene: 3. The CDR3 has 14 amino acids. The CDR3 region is CASSYRTGNYGYTF. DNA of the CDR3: TGTGCCAGCAGTTATCGGACAGGAAACTATGGCTACACCTTC.

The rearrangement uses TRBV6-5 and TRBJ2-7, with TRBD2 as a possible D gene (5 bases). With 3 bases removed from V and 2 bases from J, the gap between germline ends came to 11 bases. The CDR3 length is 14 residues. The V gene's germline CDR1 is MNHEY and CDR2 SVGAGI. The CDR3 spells CASSYSVEAYEQYF. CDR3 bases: TGTGCCAGCAGTTATTCAGTGGAGGCCTACGAGCAGTACTTC.

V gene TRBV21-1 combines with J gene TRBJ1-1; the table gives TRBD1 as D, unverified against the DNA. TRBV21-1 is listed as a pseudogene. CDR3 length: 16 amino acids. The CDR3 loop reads CASSARTVDLYTEAFF. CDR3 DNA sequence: TGTGCCAGCAGCGCACGGACAGTTGACCTCTACACTGAAGCTTTCTTT.

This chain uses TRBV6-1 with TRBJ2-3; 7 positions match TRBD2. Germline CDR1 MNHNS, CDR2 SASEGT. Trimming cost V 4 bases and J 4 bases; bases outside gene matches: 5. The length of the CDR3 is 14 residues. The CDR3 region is CASSGGGDADTQYF. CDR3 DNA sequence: TGTGCCAGCAGTGGGGGGGGAGACGCAGATACGCAGTATTTT.

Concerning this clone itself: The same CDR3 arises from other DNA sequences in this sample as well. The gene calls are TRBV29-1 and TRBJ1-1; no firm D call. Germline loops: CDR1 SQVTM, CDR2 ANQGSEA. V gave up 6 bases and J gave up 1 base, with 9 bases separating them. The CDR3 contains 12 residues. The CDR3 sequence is CSVASGNTEAFF. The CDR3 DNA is TGCAGCGTCGCCTCCGGGAACACTGAAGCTTTCTTT.

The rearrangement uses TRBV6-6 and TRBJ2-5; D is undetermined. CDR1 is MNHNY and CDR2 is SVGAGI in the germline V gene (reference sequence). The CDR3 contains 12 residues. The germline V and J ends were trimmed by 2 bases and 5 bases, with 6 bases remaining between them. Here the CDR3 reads CASSYEVETQYF. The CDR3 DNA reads TGTGCCAGCAGTTACGAGGTGGAGACCCAGTACTTC.

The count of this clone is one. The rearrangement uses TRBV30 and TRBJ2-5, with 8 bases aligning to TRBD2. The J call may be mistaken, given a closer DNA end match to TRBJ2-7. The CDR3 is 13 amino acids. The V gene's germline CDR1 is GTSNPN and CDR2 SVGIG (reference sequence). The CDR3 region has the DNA TGTGCGCTGGGGCGGGGGGACTCCTACGAGCAGTACTTC. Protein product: CALGRGDSYEQYF.

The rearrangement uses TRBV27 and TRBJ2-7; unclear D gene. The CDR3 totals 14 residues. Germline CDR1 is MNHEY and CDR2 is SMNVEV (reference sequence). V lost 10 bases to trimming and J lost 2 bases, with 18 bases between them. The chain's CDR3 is CATWAPTAPYEQYF. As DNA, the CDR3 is TGTGCCACCTGGGCGCCGACGGCCCCCTACGAGCAGTACTTC.

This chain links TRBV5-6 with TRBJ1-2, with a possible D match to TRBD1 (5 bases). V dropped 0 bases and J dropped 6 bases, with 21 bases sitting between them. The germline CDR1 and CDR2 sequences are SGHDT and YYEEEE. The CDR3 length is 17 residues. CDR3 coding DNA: TGTGCCAGCAGCTTGGAAGTTTTGGGGGGGATCTCCAATGGCTACACCTTC. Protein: CASSLEVLGGISNGYTF.

The CDR3 here is CASSLRGNTEAFF. The CDR3 DNA follows: TGTGCCAGCAGCTTACGCGGGAACACTGAAGCTTTCTTT. The chain couples TRBV13 to TRBJ1-1, with D unresolved. This CDR3 comprises 13 residues. Per the germline V gene, CDR1 is PRHDT and CDR2 is FYEKMQ (reference sequence). V was clipped by 2 bases and J by 1 base, with 5 bases between them. The full variable domain, completed using reference TRBV13 and TRBJ1-1, is AAGVIQSPRHLIKEKRETATLKCYPIPRHDTVYWYQQGPGQDPQFLISFYEKMQSDKGSIPDRFSAQQFSDYHSELNMSSLELGDSALYFCASSLRGNTEAFFGQGTRLTVV.

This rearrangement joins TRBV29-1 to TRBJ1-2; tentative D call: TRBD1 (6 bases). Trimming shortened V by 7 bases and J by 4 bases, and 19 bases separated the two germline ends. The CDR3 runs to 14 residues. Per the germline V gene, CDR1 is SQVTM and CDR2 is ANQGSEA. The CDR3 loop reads CSAIRDKTFYGYTF. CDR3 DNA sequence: TGCAGCGCGATACGGGACAAAACTTTCTATGGCTACACCTTC.

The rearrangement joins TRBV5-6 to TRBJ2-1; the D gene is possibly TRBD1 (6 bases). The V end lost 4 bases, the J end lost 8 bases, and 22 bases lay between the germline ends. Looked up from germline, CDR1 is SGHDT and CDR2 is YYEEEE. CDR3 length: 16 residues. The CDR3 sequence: CASSPRLKGVRDEQFF. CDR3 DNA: TGTGCCAGCAGCCCCCGGTTGAAGGGGGTTAGGGATGAGCAGTTCTTC.

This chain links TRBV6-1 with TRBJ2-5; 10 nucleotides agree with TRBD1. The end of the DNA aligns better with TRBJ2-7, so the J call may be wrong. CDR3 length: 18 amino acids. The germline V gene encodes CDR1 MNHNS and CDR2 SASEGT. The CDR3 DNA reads TGTGCCAGCAGTGAAATACTGTTCGGGACAGGGGTCTCCTACGAGCAGTACTTC. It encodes CASSEILFGTGVSYEQYF.

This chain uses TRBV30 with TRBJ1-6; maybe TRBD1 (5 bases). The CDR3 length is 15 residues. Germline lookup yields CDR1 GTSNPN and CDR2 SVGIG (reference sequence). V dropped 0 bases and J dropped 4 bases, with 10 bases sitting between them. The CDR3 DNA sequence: TGTGCCTGGAGTGTCTTCGGGGGGTATAATTCACCCCTCCACTTT. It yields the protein CAWSVFGGYNSPLHF.

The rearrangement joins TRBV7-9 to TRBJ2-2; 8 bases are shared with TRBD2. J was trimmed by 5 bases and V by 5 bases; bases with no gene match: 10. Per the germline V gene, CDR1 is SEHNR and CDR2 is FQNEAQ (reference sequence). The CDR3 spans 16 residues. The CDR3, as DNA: TGTGCCAGCAGCCCTGCGGGGGGCGAAAGTACCGGGGAGCTGTTTTTT. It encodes CASSPAGGESTGELFF.

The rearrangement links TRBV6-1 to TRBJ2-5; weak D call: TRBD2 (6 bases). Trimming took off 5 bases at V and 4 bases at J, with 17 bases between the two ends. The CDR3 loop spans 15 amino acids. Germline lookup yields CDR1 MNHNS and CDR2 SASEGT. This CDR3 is CASSRRGTLGETQYF. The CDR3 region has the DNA TGTGCCAGCAGTCGTCGAGGGACTCTGGGAGAGACCCAGTACTTC.

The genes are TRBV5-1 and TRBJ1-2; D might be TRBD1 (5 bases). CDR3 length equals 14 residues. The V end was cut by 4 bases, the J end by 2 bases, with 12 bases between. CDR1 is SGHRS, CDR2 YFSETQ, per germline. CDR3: CASSVGEYNYGYTF. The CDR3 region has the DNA TGCGCCAGCAGCGTGGGGGAGTACAACTATGGCTACACCTTC.

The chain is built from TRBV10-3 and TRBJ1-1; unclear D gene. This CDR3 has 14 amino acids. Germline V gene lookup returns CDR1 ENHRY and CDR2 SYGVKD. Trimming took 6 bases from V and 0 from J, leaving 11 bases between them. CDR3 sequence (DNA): TGTGCCATCAGCGACACGAGAATGAACACTGAAGCTTTCTTT. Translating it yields CAISDTRMNTEAFF.

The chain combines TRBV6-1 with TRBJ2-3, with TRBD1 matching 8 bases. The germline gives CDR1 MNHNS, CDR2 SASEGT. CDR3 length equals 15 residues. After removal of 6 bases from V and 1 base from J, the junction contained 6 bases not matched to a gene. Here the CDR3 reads CASRRQGIGTDTQYF. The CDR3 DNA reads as TGTGCCAGCAGGAGACAGGGGATTGGCACAGATACGCAGTATTTT.

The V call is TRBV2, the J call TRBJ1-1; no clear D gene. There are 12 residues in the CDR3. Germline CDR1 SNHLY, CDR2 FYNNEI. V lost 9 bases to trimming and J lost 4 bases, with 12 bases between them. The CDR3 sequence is CARKTTGTEAFF. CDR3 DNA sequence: TGTGCCAGGAAGACCACGGGCACTGAAGCTTTCTTT.

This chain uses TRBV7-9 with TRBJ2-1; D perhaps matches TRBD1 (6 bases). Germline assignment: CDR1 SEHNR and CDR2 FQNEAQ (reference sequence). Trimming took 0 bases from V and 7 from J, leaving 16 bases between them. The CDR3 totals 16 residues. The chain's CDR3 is CASSLAAGQNLNEQFF. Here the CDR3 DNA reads TGTGCCAGCAGCTTAGCGGCTGGACAGAACCTTAATGAGCAGTTCTTC.

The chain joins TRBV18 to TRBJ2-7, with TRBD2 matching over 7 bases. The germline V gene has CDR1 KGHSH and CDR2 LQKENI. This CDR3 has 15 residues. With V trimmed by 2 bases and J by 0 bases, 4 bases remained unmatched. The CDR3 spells CASSPLGGSSYEQYF. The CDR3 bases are TGTGCCAGCTCACCATTGGGCGGGAGCTCCTACGAGCAGTACTTC.

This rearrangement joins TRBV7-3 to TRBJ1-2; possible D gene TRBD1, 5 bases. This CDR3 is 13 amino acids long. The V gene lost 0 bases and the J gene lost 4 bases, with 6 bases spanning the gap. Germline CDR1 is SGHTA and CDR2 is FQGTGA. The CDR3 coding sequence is TGTGCCAGCAGCTTAACCGGGGGCTATGGCTACACCTTC. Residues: CASSLTGGYGYTF.

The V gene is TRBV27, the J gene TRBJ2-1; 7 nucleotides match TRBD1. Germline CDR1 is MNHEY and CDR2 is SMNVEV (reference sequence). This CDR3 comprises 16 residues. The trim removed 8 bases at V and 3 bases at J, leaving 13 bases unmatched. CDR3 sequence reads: CASGTYRGLIYNEQFF. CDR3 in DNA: TGTGCCAGCGGAACGTACAGGGGCCTGATCTACAATGAGCAGTTCTTC.

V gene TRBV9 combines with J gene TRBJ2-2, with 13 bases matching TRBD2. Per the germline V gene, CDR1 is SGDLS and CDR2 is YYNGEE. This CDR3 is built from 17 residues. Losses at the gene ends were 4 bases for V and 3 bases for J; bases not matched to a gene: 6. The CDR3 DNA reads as TGTGCCAGCAGCCGGACTAGCGGGGGAGTTCACACCGGGGAGCTGTTTTTT. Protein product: CASSRTSGGVHTGELFF.

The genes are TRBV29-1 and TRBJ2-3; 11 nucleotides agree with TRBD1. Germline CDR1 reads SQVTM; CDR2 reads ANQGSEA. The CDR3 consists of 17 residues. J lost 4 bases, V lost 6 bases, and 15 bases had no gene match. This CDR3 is CSVGGGTGGLRPDTQYF. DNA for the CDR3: TGCAGCGTGGGGGGCGGGACAGGGGGTCTCCGGCCAGATACGCAGTATTTT.

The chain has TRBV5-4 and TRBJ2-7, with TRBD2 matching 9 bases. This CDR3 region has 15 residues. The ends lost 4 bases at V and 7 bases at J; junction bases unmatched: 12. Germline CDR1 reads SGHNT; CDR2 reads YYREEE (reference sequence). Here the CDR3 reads CASSPTAGGRQEQYF. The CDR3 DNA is TGTGCCAGCAGCCCCACAGCGGGGGGTCGGCAAGAGCAGTACTTC.

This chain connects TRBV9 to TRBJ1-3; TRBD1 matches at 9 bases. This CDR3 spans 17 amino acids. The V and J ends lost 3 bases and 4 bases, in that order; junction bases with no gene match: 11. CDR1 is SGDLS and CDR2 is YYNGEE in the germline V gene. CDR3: CASSARRQGVGGNTIYF. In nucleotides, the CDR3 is TGTGCCAGCAGCGCCCGAAGACAGGGGGTAGGCGGAAACACCATATATTTT.